This T cell receptor beta chain is from a study of cytomegalovirus exposure and HLA in healthy donors. V was pared by 2 bases and J by 5 bases, with 12 bases between. The CDR3 is 14 amino acids. Germline V gene lookup returns CDR1 SGHRS and CDR2 YFSETQ. Study-wide results and limits: Excluded: some indistinguishable V segments such as TRBV6-2 and TRBV6-3. An analysis was carried out at a later point. It showed that HLA-associated TCR beta chains were more clonally expanded than equally common non-associated chains. Analyzed later, most CMV-associated TCR beta chains appeared HLA-restricted.

Of note for this clone: Its specificity is not known.

In the PCR, 60 Vbeta and 13 Jbeta primers were used. Sequenced by immunoSEQ multiplex PCR; TCRdb stores in-frame clones only, minus some. The data show 150,000 to 200,000 clones, roughly four fifths seen once. The source material was PBMCs. This receptor was obtained from a woman in her thirties or forties in good health and CMV-seronegative. This chain uses TRBV5-1 with TRBJ2-3; tentatively, D is TRBD2 (6 bases). The CDR3 coding sequence is TGCGCCAGCAGCTTCGGAGGGCCCAAAGATACGCAGTATTTT. As protein: CASSFGGPKDTQYF.